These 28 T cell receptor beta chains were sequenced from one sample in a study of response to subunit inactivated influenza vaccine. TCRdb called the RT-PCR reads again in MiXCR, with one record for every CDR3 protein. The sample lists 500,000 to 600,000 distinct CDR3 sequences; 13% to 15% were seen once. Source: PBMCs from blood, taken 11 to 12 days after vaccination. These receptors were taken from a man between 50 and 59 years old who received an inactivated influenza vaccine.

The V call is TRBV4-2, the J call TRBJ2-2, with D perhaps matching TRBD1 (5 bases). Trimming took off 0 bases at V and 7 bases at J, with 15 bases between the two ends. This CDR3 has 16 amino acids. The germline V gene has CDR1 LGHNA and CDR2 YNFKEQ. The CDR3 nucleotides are TGTGCCAGCAGCCAAGATTGGGCAGGGTCTCACGGGGAGCTGTTTTTT. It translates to CASSQDWAGSHGELFF.

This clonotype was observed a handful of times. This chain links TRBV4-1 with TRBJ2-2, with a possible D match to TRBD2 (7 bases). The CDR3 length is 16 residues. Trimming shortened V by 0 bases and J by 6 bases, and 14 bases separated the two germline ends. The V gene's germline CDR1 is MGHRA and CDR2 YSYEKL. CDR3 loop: CASSQEGGPFSGELFF. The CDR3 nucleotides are TGCGCCAGCAGCCAAGAGGGGGGGCCTTTTTCCGGGGAGCTGTTTTTT.

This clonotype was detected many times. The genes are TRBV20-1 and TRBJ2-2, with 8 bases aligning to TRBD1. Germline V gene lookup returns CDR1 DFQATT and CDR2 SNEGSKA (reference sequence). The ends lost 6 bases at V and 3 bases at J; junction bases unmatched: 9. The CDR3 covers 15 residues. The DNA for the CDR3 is TGCAGTGCCCCGAGGACAGGGATGGACACCGGGGAGCTGTTTTTT. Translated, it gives CSAPRTGMDTGELFF.

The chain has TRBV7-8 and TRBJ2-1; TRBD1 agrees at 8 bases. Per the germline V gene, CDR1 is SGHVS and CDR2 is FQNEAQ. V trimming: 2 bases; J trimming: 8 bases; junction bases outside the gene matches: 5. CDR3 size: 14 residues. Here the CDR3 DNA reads TGTGCCAGCAGCTTATACCGACAGGGGCATGAGCAGTTCTTC. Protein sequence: CASSLYRQGHEQFF.

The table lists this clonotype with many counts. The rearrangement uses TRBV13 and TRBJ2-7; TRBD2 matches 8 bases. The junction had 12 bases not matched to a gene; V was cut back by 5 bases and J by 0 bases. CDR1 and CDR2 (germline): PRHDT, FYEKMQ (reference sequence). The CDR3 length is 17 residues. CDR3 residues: CASSQAAGGPFSYEQYF. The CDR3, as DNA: TGTGCCAGCAGCCAGGCGGCGGGAGGCCCTTTCTCCTACGAGCAGTACTTC.

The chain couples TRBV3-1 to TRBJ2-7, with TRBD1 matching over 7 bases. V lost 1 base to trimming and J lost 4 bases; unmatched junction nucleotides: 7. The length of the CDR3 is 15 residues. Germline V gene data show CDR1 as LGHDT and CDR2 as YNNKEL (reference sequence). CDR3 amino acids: CASSQGLTGFYEQYF. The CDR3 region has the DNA TGTGCCAGCAGCCAAGGGTTGACAGGGTTTTACGAGCAGTACTTC.

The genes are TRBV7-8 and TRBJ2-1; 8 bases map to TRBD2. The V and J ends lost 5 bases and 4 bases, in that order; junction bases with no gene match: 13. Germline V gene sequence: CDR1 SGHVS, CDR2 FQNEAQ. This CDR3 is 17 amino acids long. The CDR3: CASSPGAGGGIYNEQFF. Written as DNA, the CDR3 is TGTGCCAGCAGCCCCGGGGCAGGCGGGGGGATTTACAATGAGCAGTTCTTC. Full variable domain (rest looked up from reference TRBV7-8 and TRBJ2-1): GAGVSQSPRYKVAKRGQDVALRCDPISGHVSLFWYQQALGQGPEFLTYFQNEAQLDKSGLPSDRFFAERPEGSVSTLKIQRTQQEDSAVYLCASSPGAGGGIYNEQFFGPGTRLTVL.

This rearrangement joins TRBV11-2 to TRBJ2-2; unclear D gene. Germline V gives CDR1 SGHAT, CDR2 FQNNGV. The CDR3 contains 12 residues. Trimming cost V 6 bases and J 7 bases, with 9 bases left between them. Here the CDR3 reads CASSHSGGELFF. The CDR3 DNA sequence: TGTGCCAGCAGTCATTCCGGCGGGGAGCTGTTTTTT.

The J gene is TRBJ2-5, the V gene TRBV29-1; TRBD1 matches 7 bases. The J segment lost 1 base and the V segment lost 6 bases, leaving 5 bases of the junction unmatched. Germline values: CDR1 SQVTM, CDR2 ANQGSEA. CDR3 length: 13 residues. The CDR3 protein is CSVAGGTQETQYF. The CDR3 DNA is TGCAGCGTGGCAGGGGGTACCCAAGAGACCCAGTACTTC. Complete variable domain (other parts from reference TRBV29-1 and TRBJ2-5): SAVISQKPSRDICQRGTSLTIQCQVDSQVTMMFWYRQQPGQSLTLIATANQGSEATYESGFVIDKFPISRPNLTFSTLTVSNMSPEDSSIYLCSVAGGTQETQYFGPGTRLLVL.

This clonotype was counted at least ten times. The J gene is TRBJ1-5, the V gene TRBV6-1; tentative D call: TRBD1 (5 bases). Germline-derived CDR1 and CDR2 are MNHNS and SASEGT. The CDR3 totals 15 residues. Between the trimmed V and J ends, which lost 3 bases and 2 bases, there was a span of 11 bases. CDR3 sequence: CASSERGRRNQPQHF. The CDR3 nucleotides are TGTGCCAGCAGTGAGCGGGGCAGACGCAATCAGCCCCAGCATTTT.

The CDR3 here is CSVKSGEETQYF. CDR3 in DNA: TGCAGTGTCAAATCCGGGGAAGAGACCCAGTACTTC. V gene TRBV20-1 combines with J gene TRBJ2-5, with D possibly being TRBD2 (5 bases). Germline values: CDR1 DFQATT, CDR2 SNEGSKA (reference sequence). V shed 7 bases and J shed 3 bases, with 12 bases lying between them. The CDR3 consists of 12 residues.

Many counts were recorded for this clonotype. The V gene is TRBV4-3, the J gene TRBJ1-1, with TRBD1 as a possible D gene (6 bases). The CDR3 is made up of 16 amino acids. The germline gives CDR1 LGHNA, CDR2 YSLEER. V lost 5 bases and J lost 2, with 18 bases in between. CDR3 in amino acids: CASSYGGSGLNTEAFF. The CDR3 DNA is TGCGCCAGCAGCTATGGGGGCAGTGGGTTAAACACTGAAGCTTTCTTT.

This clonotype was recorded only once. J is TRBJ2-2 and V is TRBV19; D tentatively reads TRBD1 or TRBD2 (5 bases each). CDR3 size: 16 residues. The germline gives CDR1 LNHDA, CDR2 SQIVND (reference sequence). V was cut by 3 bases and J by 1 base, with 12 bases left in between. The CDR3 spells CASSIGWGRNTGELFF. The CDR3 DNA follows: TGTGCCAGTAGTATCGGTTGGGGGAGGAACACCGGGGAGCTGTTTTTT.

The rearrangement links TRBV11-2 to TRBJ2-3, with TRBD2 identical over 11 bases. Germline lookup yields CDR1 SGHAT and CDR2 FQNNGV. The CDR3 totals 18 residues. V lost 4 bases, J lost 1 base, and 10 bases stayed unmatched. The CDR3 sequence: CASSSLIQLAGGTDTQYF. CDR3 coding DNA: TGTGCCAGCAGCTCCCTTATCCAACTAGCGGGAGGCACAGATACGCAGTATTTT.

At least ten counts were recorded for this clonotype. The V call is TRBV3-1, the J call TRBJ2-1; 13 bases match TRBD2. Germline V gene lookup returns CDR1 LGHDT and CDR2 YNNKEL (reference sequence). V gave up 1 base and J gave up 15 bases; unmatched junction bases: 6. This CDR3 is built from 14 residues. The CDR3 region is CASSQGRLAGGSFF. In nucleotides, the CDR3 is TGTGCCAGCAGCCAAGGCCGACTAGCGGGAGGTTCGTTCTTC.

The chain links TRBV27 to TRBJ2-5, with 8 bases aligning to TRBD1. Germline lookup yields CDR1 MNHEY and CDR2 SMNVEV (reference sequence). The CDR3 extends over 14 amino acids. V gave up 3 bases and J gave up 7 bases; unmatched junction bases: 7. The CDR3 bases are TGTGCCAGCAGTTTTGGGCAGGGGGCCGGGACCCAGTACTTC. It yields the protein CASSFGQGAGTQYF.

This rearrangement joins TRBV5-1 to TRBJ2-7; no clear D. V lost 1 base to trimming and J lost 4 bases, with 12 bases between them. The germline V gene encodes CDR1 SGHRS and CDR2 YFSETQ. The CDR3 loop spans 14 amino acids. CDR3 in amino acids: CASSLSANRYEQYF. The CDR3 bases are TGCGCCAGCAGCTTGAGCGCGAATAGGTACGAGCAGTACTTC.

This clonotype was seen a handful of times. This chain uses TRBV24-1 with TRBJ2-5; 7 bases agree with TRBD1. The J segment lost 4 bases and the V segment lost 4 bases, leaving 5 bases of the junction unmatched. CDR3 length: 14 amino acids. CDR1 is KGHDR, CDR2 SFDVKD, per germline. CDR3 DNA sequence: TGTGCCACCAGTGAGCCAAGACAGGGAGAGACCCAGTACTTC. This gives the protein CATSEPRQGETQYF.

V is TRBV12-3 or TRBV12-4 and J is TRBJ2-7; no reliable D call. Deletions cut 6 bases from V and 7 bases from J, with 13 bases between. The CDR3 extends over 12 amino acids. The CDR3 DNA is TGTGCCAGCAGCCTTCCCCAAGCAGAGCAGTACTTC. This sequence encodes CASSLPQAEQYF.

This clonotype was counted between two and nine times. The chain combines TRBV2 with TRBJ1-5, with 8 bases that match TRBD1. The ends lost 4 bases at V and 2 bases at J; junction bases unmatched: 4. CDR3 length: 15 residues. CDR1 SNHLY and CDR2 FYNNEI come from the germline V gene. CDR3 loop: CASSVDRGGNQPQHF. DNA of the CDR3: TGTGCCAGCAGTGTCGACAGGGGAGGCAATCAGCCCCAGCATTTT.

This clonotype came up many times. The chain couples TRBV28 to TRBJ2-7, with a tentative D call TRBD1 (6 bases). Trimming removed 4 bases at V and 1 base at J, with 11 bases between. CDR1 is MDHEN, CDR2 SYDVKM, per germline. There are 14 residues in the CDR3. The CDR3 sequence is CASSSGTPSYEQYF. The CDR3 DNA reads TGTGCCAGCAGTTCTGGGACACCTTCCTACGAGCAGTACTTC.

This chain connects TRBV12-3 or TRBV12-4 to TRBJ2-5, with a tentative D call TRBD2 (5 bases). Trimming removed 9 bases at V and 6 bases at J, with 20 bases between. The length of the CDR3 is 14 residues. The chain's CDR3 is CASRGSSGWQTQYF. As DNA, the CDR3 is TGTGCCAGTCGGGGTTCTTCGGGCTGGCAGACCCAGTACTTC.

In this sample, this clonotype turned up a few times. This CDR3 reads CASSLASGQGSSYEQYF. Here the CDR3 DNA reads TGTGCCAGCAGTTTAGCGTCCGGACAGGGGAGCTCCTACGAGCAGTACTTC. V gene TRBV12-3 or TRBV12-4 combines with J gene TRBJ2-7, with 9 bases lining up with TRBD1. The V gene end was trimmed by 0 bases and the J gene end by 0 bases; junction bases not matched to a gene: 6. The CDR3 extends over 17 amino acids.

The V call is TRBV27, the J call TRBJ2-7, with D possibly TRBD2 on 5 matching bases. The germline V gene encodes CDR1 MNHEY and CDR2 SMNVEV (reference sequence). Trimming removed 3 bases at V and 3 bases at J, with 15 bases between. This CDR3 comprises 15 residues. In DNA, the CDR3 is TGTGCCAGCAGTTTCGGCCTAGCTCGTATCTACGAGCAGTACTTC. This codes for CASSFGLARIYEQYF.

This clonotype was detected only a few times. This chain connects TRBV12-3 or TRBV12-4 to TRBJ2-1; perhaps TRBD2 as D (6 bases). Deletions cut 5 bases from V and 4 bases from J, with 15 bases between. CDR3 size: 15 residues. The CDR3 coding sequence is TGTGCCAGCAGTAAGACTAGTCTCTCATACAATGAGCAGTTCTTC. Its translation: CASSKTSLSYNEQFF.

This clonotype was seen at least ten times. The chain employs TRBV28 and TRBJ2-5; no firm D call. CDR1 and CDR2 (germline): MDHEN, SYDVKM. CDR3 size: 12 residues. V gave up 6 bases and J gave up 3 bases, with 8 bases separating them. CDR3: CASSSNKETQYF. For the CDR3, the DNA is TGTGCCAGCAGCTCCAATAAAGAGACCCAGTACTTC.

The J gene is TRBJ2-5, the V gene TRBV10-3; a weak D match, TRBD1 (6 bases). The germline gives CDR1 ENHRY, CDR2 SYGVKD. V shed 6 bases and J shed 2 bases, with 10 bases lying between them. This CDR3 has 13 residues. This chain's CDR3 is CAIRGTPQETQYF. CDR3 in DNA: TGTGCCATCAGGGGGACACCTCAAGAGACCCAGTACTTC.

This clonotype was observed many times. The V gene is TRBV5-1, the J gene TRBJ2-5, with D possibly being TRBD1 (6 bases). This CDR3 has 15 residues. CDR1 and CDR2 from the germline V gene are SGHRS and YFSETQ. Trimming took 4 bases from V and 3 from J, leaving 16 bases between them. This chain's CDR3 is CASSPSDRTKETQYF. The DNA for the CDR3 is TGCGCCAGCAGCCCGTCGGACAGAACGAAAGAGACCCAGTACTTC.